The 30 T cell receptor beta chains reported below all come from one sample, sequenced in a study of cytomegalovirus exposure and HLA in healthy donors. The PCR ran on 60 Vbeta and 13 Jbeta primers. Method: immunoSEQ multiplex PCR; TCRdb's copy keeps in-frame clones and lacks some. The data hold under 90,000 clones, with approximately 70% observed a single time. Input material: PBMCs. These receptors all stem from a woman in her forties or fifties in good health and CMV-seropositive.

This clone was seen a handful of times. V and J are TRBV4-2 and TRBJ2-7; 10 bases fit TRBD2. The germline V gene encodes CDR1 LGHNA and CDR2 YNFKEQ. The CDR3 loop spans 15 amino acids. The junction had 9 bases not matched to a gene; V was cut back by 4 bases and J by 6 bases. CDR3: CASSPGTSDILEQYF. CDR3 DNA: TGTGCCAGCAGCCCGGGGACTAGCGATATTCTCGAGCAGTACTTC.

The genes are TRBV11-2 and TRBJ2-3, with TRBD1 matching over 9 bases. CDR3 size: 16 residues. With V trimmed by 3 bases and J by 4 bases, 8 bases remained unmatched. CDR1 is SGHAT, CDR2 FQNNGV, per germline. CDR3 in DNA: TGTGCCAGCAGCTTGAGGACAGGGGTTTATTCAGATACGCAGTATTTT. Protein product: CASSLRTGVYSDTQYF. The complete variable domain, with remaining parts taken from reference TRBV11-2 and TRBJ2-3, reads EAGVAQSPRYKIIEKRQSVAFWCNPISGHATLYWYQQILGQGPKLLIQFQNNGVVDDSQLPKDRFSAERLKGVDSTLKIQPAKLEDSAVYLCASSLRTGVYSDTQYFGPGTRLTVL.

The CDR3 is CASSGGLADWADTQYF. DNA for the CDR3: TGTGCCAGCAGTGGGGGACTAGCGGACTGGGCAGATACGCAGTATTTT. V gene TRBV28 combines with J gene TRBJ2-3; 11 bases are a match to TRBD2. The CDR3 spans 16 residues. Germline V gene data show CDR1 as MDHEN and CDR2 as SYDVKM. V shed 5 bases, J shed 4 bases, and the junction held 8 bases outside the gene matches.

The genes are TRBV29-1 and TRBJ2-7; 9 bases align to TRBD1. From germline, CDR1 is SQVTM and CDR2 ANQGSEA. CDR3 length equals 14 residues. Unmatched junction bases numbered 11, after V lost 6 bases and J lost 5 bases. DNA of the CDR3: TGCAGCGTCGAGACAACAACAGGGGGCAACGAGCAGTACTTC. Amino acid sequence: CSVETTTGGNEQYF.

Comment on this clone: Within the sample, other DNA sequences also encode this same CDR3. The chain links TRBV27 to TRBJ2-3; 13 nucleotides align to TRBD2. The V and J ends lost 4 bases and 3 bases, in that order; junction bases with no gene match: 1. The CDR3 consists of 15 residues. From germline, CDR1 is MNHEY and CDR2 SMNVEV (reference sequence). CDR3: CASSSGLAGTDTQYF. The CDR3 bases are TGTGCCAGCAGTTCGGGACTAGCGGGGACAGATACGCAGTATTTT.

This chain joins TRBV18 and TRBJ2-7; 8 bases are a match to TRBD2. The germline gives CDR1 KGHSH, CDR2 LQKENI. This CDR3 is built from 17 residues. V shed 0 bases and J 4 bases; nucleotides not matched to a gene: 11. DNA for the CDR3: TGTGCCAGCTCACCACCGCGCAGCCAGGGGACTAGTTACGAGCAGTACTTC. This encodes CASSPPRSQGTSYEQYF. Complete variable domain (other parts from reference TRBV18 and TRBJ2-7): NAGVMQNPRHLVRRRGQEARLRCSPMKGHSHVYWYRQLPEEGLKFMVYLQKENIIDESGMPKERFSAEFPKEGPSILRIQQVVRGDSAAYFCASSPPRSQGTSYEQYFGPGTRLTVT.

The chain recombines TRBV5-1 with TRBJ2-5; 7 bases are shared with TRBD1. Germline CDR1 is SGHRS and CDR2 is YFSETQ. Unmatched junction bases numbered 6, after V lost 2 bases and J lost 2 bases. This CDR3 is built from 15 residues. The CDR3 DNA reads TGCGCCAGCAGCTTAAGATGGGACAGACAAGAGACCCAGTACTTC. Translating gives CASSLRWDRQETQYF.

This chain links TRBV11-3 with TRBJ2-1, with D unresolved. V dropped 1 base and J dropped 4 bases, with 11 bases sitting between them. Germline values: CDR1 SGHNT, CDR2 YENEEA. The CDR3 contains 15 residues. This CDR3 reads CASSLGQVGYNEQFF. CDR3 DNA sequence: TGTGCCAGCAGCTTAGGTCAGGTGGGTTACAATGAGCAGTTCTTC.

This chain's CDR3 is CASSRGMNTEAFF. In DNA, the CDR3 is TGTGCCAGCAGTCGAGGTATGAACACTGAAGCTTTCTTT. V gene TRBV27 combines with J gene TRBJ1-1; D call uncertain. CDR3 size: 13 residues. Trimming stripped 5 bases from V and 0 bases from J, with 7 bases between. The germline V gene encodes CDR1 MNHEY and CDR2 SMNVEV (reference sequence).

The sample holds a few counts of this clone. The chain is built from TRBV5-6 and TRBJ2-3, with 7 bases matching TRBD1. In germline, CDR1 is SGHDT, CDR2 YYEEEE. The J segment lost 6 bases and the V segment lost 4 bases, leaving 5 bases of the junction unmatched. The CDR3 consists of 13 residues. The chain's CDR3 is CASSRTGDDTQYF. For the CDR3, the DNA is TGTGCCAGCAGCAGAACAGGGGATGATACGCAGTATTTT.

V is TRBV5-1 and J is TRBJ2-2; the match to TRBD1 covers 7 bases. After removal of 7 bases from V and 6 bases from J, the junction contained 9 bases not matched to a gene. The CDR3 loop spans 14 amino acids. Germline V gene sequence: CDR1 SGHRS, CDR2 YFSETQ. The DNA for the CDR3 is TGCGCCAGCTGGGATCCTACAGGGGCCGGGGAGCTGTTTTTT. Translation gives CASWDPTGAGELFF.

This clone was picked up one time. V gene TRBV7-2 combines with J gene TRBJ1-4; 8 bases agree with TRBD1. CDR3 length: 12 residues. CDR1 SGHTA and CDR2 FQGNSA come from the germline V gene. With V trimmed by 5 bases and J by 14 bases, 7 bases remained unmatched. CDR3 sequence: CASSPRTGHLFF. CDR3 DNA sequence: TGTGCCAGCAGCCCCCGGACAGGGCATCTGTTTTTT.

The chain employs TRBV6-6 and TRBJ2-3; a possible D gene is TRBD1 (6 bases). CDR3 length: 15 residues. The germline gives CDR1 MNHNY, CDR2 SVGAGI (reference sequence). The V end lost 7 bases, the J end lost 2 bases, and 16 bases lay between the germline ends. In nucleotides, the CDR3 is TGTGCCAGCAACAAGGGACAAGGCCCCACAGATACGCAGTATTTT. It yields the protein CASNKGQGPTDTQYF.

This clone was detected a few times. The V call is TRBV9, the J call TRBJ2-7, with TRBD2 matching over 13 bases. Germline values: CDR1 SGDLS, CDR2 YYNGEE. The junction had 3 bases not matched to a gene; V was cut back by 3 bases and J by 0 bases. The CDR3 is 16 residues long. In DNA form, the CDR3 reads TGTGCCAGCAGCGCCGGGACTAGCGGGACCTCCTACGAGCAGTACTTC. Amino acids: CASSAGTSGTSYEQYF.

The chain recombines TRBV7-9 with TRBJ2-1, with TRBD1 matching 8 bases. Per the germline V gene, CDR1 is SEHNR and CDR2 is FQNEAQ (reference sequence). Trimming removed 5 bases from V and 5 bases from J; junction bases left unmatched: 8. The CDR3 length is 15 residues. This CDR3 is CASSLGQGYDNEQFF. The CDR3 DNA reads TGTGCCAGCAGCCTCGGACAGGGCTATGACAATGAGCAGTTCTTC. The full variable domain, with the rest looked up from reference TRBV7-9 and TRBJ2-1, is DTGVSQNPRHKITKRGQNVTFRCDPISEHNRLYWYRQTLGQGPEFLTYFQNEAQLEKSRLLSDRFSAERPKGSFSTLEIQRTEQGDSAMYLCASSLGQGYDNEQFFGPGTRLTVL.

This clone was observed a single time. The CDR3 protein is CASSQDGTDRNTEAFF. In nucleotides, the CDR3 is TGCGCCAGCAGCCAAGATGGGACAGATAGGAACACTGAAGCTTTCTTT. The chain carries TRBV4-1 and TRBJ1-1; 7 bases are shared with TRBD1. The J segment lost 1 base and the V segment lost 0 bases, leaving 5 bases of the junction unmatched. The V gene's germline CDR1 is MGHRA and CDR2 YSYEKL. The CDR3 covers 16 residues.

This clone has only one observation. The chain recombines TRBV27 with TRBJ1-2; D is undetermined. Germline V gene sequence: CDR1 MNHEY, CDR2 SMNVEV (reference sequence). The CDR3 length is 12 residues. Trimming pared 6 bases from V and 6 bases from J, leaving 11 bases between. CDR3 DNA sequence: TGTGCCAGCAGGCAATACCAGGATGGCTACACCTTC. Protein sequence: CASRQYQDGYTF.

Sample share makes this clone medium-sized. The chain recombines TRBV4-2 with TRBJ1-3; 8 nucleotides match TRBD1. The length of the CDR3 is 16 residues. The germline CDR1 and CDR2 sequences are LGHNA and YNFKEQ. V dropped 0 bases and J dropped 4; count of bases not matched to a gene: 5. Here the CDR3 DNA reads TGTGCCAGCAGCCAAGACGACAGGGGATTCGGAAACACCATATATTTT. Its protein is CASSQDDRGFGNTIYF.

This chain uses TRBV27 with TRBJ2-7, with D unresolved. Germline V lookup: CDR1 MNHEY, CDR2 SMNVEV (reference sequence). The CDR3 is made up of 13 amino acids. V was pared by 6 bases and J by 4 bases, with 13 bases between. CDR3 nucleotides: TGTGCCAGCAGATGGGCAGCACAATACGAGCAGTACTTC. This translates into CASRWAAQYEQYF.

A few counts support this clone. The chain uses TRBV4-1 and TRBJ2-1, with TRBD2 matching over 12 bases. Per germline, CDR1 MGHRA and CDR2 YSYEKL. The CDR3 sequence is 17 residues long. J lost 3 bases, V lost 2 bases, and 5 bases had no gene match. The CDR3 sequence is CASSQRTSGEHYNEQFF. CDR3 sequence (DNA): TGCGCCAGCAGCCAAAGGACTAGCGGGGAACACTACAATGAGCAGTTCTTC.

The rearrangement joins TRBV2 to TRBJ1-5; no clear D. The CDR3 runs 14 residues. Trimming stripped 5 bases from V and 1 base from J, with 9 bases between. The germline V gene encodes CDR1 SNHLY and CDR2 FYNNEI. The CDR3 DNA reads TGTGCCAGCAGTTCCCCCCCGAGCAATCAGCCCCAGCATTTT. This encodes CASSSPPSNQPQHF.

The sample holds one count of this clone. The chain is built from TRBV9 and TRBJ1-2; D is ambiguous. This CDR3 region has 15 residues. V shed 4 bases and J shed 7 bases, with 20 bases lying between them. In germline, CDR1 is SGDLS, CDR2 YYNGEE. CDR3 in amino acids: CASSPPPSLRSGYTF. CDR3 sequence (DNA): TGTGCCAGCAGCCCACCGCCATCACTAAGATCTGGCTACACCTTC.

The CDR3 is CSVTPGGGQPQHF. In nucleotides, the CDR3 is TGCAGCGTCACTCCAGGGGGCGGTCAGCCCCAGCATTTT. This chain connects TRBV29-1 to TRBJ1-5; 8 nucleotides agree with TRBD1. V shed 6 bases, J shed 6 bases, and the junction held 7 bases outside the gene matches. Germline V gene lookup returns CDR1 SQVTM and CDR2 ANQGSEA. This CDR3 has 13 residues. Filled out from reference TRBV29-1 and TRBJ1-5, the complete variable domain reads SAVISQKPSRDICQRGTSLTIQCQVDSQVTMMFWYRQQPGQSLTLIATANQGSEATYESGFVIDKFPISRPNLTFSTLTVSNMSPEDSSIYLCSVTPGGGQPQHFGDGTRLSIL.

This clone occurred a few times. The chain carries TRBV7-2 and TRBJ1-4; the D gene is possibly TRBD1 (5 bases). CDR1 is SGHTA and CDR2 is FQGNSA in the germline V gene. Trimming pared 6 bases from V and 4 bases from J, leaving 12 bases between. This CDR3 region has 14 residues. CDR3 DNA sequence: TGTGCCAGCAGTAGGGGCAGGGATAATGAAAAACTGTTTTTT. Its protein is CASSRGRDNEKLFF.

V and J are TRBV13 and TRBJ1-5; weak D call: TRBD1 (6 bases). V lost 5 bases and J 4 bases, leaving 9 bases between the germline ends. Germline-derived CDR1 and CDR2 are PRHDT and FYEKMQ (reference sequence). CDR3 length: 13 residues. CDR3 coding DNA: TGTGCCAGCAGCGCCGACAGGAATCAGCCCCAGCATTTT. It is translated as CASSADRNQPQHF.

The chain couples TRBV14 to TRBJ2-2, with TRBD1 matching 7 bases. CDR1 and CDR2 from the germline V gene are SGHDN and FVKESK. CDR3 length equals 17 residues. V lost 3 bases and J lost 3; bases outside the gene matches: 10. Here the CDR3 DNA reads TGTGCCAGCAGCCACCTACAGGGGAGAGGAGACACCGGGGAGCTGTTTTTT. Encoded protein: CASSHLQGRGDTGELFF.

The rearrangement uses TRBV30 and TRBJ1-2; 9 nucleotides align to TRBD1. The J segment lost 3 bases and the V segment lost 8 bases, leaving 13 bases of the junction unmatched. This CDR3 has 15 residues. Germline CDR1 reads GTSNPN; CDR2 reads SVGIG (reference sequence). The CDR3 protein is CALEDSWDRDYGYTF. As DNA, the CDR3 is TGTGCCCTGGAAGATTCTTGGGACAGGGACTATGGCTACACCTTC.

The chain joins TRBV29-1 to TRBJ1-1, with D possibly TRBD1 on 6 matching bases. CDR3 length equals 12 residues. The germline V gene encodes CDR1 SQVTM and CDR2 ANQGSEA. Trimming took off 8 bases at V and 3 bases at J, with 13 bases between the two ends. This CDR3 reads CSSGKGDTEAFF. As DNA, the CDR3 is TGCAGCTCAGGAAAGGGGGACACTGAAGCTTTCTTT.

V and J are TRBV6-4 and TRBJ2-1; no definite D call. Trimming removed 4 bases at V and 4 bases at J, with 8 bases between. The germline V gene encodes CDR1 MRHNA and CDR2 SNTAGT. The CDR3 covers 13 residues. The CDR3 DNA is TGTGCCAGCAGTGTGGAGTTATACAATGAGCAGTTCTTC. As protein: CASSVELYNEQFF.

The chain recombines TRBV11-2 with TRBJ2-1; 12 bases agree with TRBD2. The CDR3 runs to 16 residues. The germline CDR1 and CDR2 sequences are SGHAT and FQNNGV. J gave up 3 bases and V 5 bases, and 5 bases lay outside the gene matches. CDR3: CASSGRLAGVYNEQFF. In DNA, the CDR3 is TGTGCCAGCAGCGGAAGACTAGCGGGGGTCTACAATGAGCAGTTCTTC.